The subject of this entry is one TCR beta chain. This record belongs to a study of T cells in Graves' hyperthyroidism and ophthalmopathy. The ends lost 6 bases at V and 4 bases at J; junction bases unmatched: 10. The germline gives CDR1 MDHEN, CDR2 SYDVKM. The CDR3 is 16 residues long. Amplified TCR beta CDR3 regions derived from RNA transcripts. The HTBI primer set was used in a first-round RT-PCR of the TCR CDR3. Using its own MiXCR run on the multiplex PCR reads, TCRdb lists one record per CDR3 protein. In the table there are approximately 360,000 distinct CDR3 sequences, more than 20% of which are singletons.

Sequenced input: blood. The source of this sequence is a man aged 45-65 years with Graves' hyperthyroidism. V and J are TRBV28 and TRBJ1-1; 11 nucleotides line up with TRBD1. CDR3 residues: CASSLPGQGAGTEAFF. The CDR3 DNA follows: TGTGCCAGCAGCCTACCCGGACAGGGGGCCGGCACTGAAGCTTTCTTT.